The clone carrying this TCR beta chain was counted a single time. Its antigen is unidentified. Germline V gene lookup returns CDR1 MDHEN and CDR2 SYDVKM. The V end was cut by 6 bases, the J end by 0 bases, with 12 bases between. The CDR3 contains 14 residues. TCRdb re-called the RACE reads through MiXCR, storing one row per CDR3 protein. This repertoire shows about 52,000 distinct CDR3 sequences, approximately 9.9% found once; its top ten account for 16%. This sample is part of a study of human T cells and chemical hapten exposure. In the study overall: A patient group, mainly female, showed alopecia areata, totalis or universalis. Notes on the study in general: No change in TCRs above 1 in 1000 frequency was produced by DPC sensitization.

Regarding time point: patch test 3, about 24 weeks after DPC sensitization. Indicated treatment: therapeutic diphenylcyclopropenone sensitization with weekly scalp DPC. Total RNA came from unfractionated whole blood. This specimen consisted of whole blood, obtained in connection with sensitization to the hapten diphenylcyclopropenone (DPC). This TCR came from a woman aged 40 to 55 with alopecia areata. Some clones in this sample may be carry-over from other donors' samples. The chain recombines TRBV28 with TRBJ2-7, with a weak D call TRBD2 (5 bases). The CDR3 DNA reads TGTGCCAGCAGGGCGGGCCTCAGCTCCTACGAGCAGTACTTC. Protein: CASRAGLSSYEQYF.